These 13 T cell receptor beta chains came from one sample sequenced in a study of tumor and adjacent non-tumor tissue in lung cancer. RNA was extracted from bulk tissue without any cell sorting. A modified ARM-PCR protocol with three rounds of nested PCR amplified TCRbeta. TCRdb re-called the multiplex PCR reads with MiXCR, one entry per CDR3 protein. The sample includes approximately 71,000 distinct CDR3 sequences, around 60% of them seen just once. Sequences were obtained from lung tumor tissue. The source is a man over 45 with non-small cell lung cancer.

Remarks on this clonotype: The junction and the germline gene differ at one end; a read error may be behind it. The V call is TRBV7-8, the J call TRBJ2-1, with TRBD1 matching over 8 bases. This CDR3 is 16 amino acids long. The germline V gene has CDR1 SGHVS and CDR2 FQNEAQ. This CDR3 reads CASSPMGQAAHNEEFF. In DNA, the CDR3 is TGTGCCAGCAGCCCAATGGGACAGGCAGCACACAATGAGGAGTTCTTC.

This clonotype is medium-sized by share. The rearrangement uses TRBV10-3 and TRBJ2-5; no definite D call. Germline CDR1 is ENHRY and CDR2 is SYGVKD. The CDR3 loop spans 11 amino acids. The V end was cut by 10 bases, the J end by 0 bases, with 6 bases between. This chain's CDR3 is CATGHQETQYF. As DNA, the CDR3 is TGTGCCACCGGACACCAAGAGACCCAGTACTTC.

This clonotype was seen just once. A read error may explain this, as a much larger clone is one base away. The chain couples TRBV10-3 to TRBJ2-2; 7 bases are shared with TRBD1. Germline assignment: CDR1 ENHRY and CDR2 SYGVKD. The V gene end was trimmed by 8 bases and the J gene end by 7 bases; junction bases not matched to a gene: 7. CDR3 length equals 13 residues. The CDR3 DNA reads as TGTGCCATCGGTCAGGGGGTGATCGGGGAGCTGTTTTTT. It specifies CAIGQGVIGELFF.

Details on this clonotype: A much bigger clone sits one base away, suggesting this may be a read error. The chain recombines TRBV6-6 with TRBJ2-3, with D possibly matching TRBD2 (6 bases). Germline V gene lookup returns CDR1 MNHNY and CDR2 SVGAGI (reference sequence). This CDR3 spans 15 amino acids. V was pared by 2 bases and J by 0 bases, with 9 bases between. CDR3 protein: CASSYRGTSTDTQYF. CDR3 bases: TGTGCCAGCAGTTACCGAGGGACTAGCACAGATACGCAGTATTTT.

Notes on this clonotype: This may be a read error: a much more frequent sequence differs by one nucleotide. The chain couples TRBV7-9 to TRBJ2-5; D call uncertain. The CDR3 length is 14 residues. Germline V gene data show CDR1 as SEHNR and CDR2 as FQNEAQ (reference sequence). Trimming shortened V by 0 bases and J by 2 bases, and 7 bases separated the two germline ends. This chain's CDR3 is CASSLALQQETQYF. The CDR3 region has the DNA TGTGCCAGCAGCTTAGCGCTACAGCAAGAGACCCAGTACTTC.

This clonotype occurred a few times. Possible read error: a much larger clone is one base away. This chain connects TRBV6-5 to TRBJ2-2; 12 bases align to TRBD2. The CDR3 loop spans 16 amino acids. Per the germline V gene, CDR1 is MNHEY and CDR2 is SVGAGI. CDR3 coding DNA: TGTGCCAGCAGAGCGAAGACTAGCGGGAGCACCGAGGAGCTGTTTTTT. Amino acid sequence: CASRAKTSGSTEELFF.

The CDR3, as DNA: TGTGCCATCAGTGCCAGGACGGACCAAGAGACCCAGTACTTC. Residues: CAISARTDQETQYF. This chain connects TRBV10-3 to TRBJ2-5; D gene uncertain. The germline V and J ends were trimmed by 4 bases and 0 bases, with 9 bases remaining between them. The germline V gene has CDR1 ENHRY and CDR2 SYGVKD. This CDR3 is 14 amino acids long.

Note on this clonotype: At one boundary the junction diverges from the germline segment, which might be a read error. The chain is built from TRBV6-6 and TRBJ2-4; 12 positions match TRBD2. In germline, CDR1 is MNHNY, CDR2 SVGAGI (reference sequence). The CDR3 sequence is 18 residues long. CDR3: CASSHGLAGLLAKNIRYF. Here the CDR3 DNA reads TGTGCCAGCAGTCACGGACTAGCGGGGCTCTTAGCCAAAAACATTCGGTACTTC.

This clonotype has a single count. A much larger clone differs by one base, so this may be a read error. In nucleotides, the CDR3 is TGTGCCATCAGTGGCGGACTAGTGGGAGATGAGCAGTTCTTC. Translation gives CAISGGLVGDEQFF. The genes are TRBV10-3 and TRBJ2-1, with 7 bases lining up with TRBD2. Per germline, CDR1 ENHRY and CDR2 SYGVKD. The CDR3 runs 14 residues. The V and J ends lost 4 bases and 8 bases, in that order; junction bases with no gene match: 8.

This clonotype was seen repeatedly, ten times or more. This chain links TRBV7-9 with TRBJ2-5; 9 nucleotides align to TRBD2. V shed 2 bases, J shed 2 bases, and the junction held 9 bases outside the gene matches. CDR1 and CDR2 (germline): SEHNR, FQNEAQ (reference sequence). This CDR3 spans 17 amino acids. The CDR3 coding sequence is TGTGCCAGCAGCTTATGGTCGCGGGAGGGAAATCAAGAGACCCAGTACTTC. It specifies CASSLWSREGNQETQYF.

The gene calls are TRBV15 and TRBJ2-1, with D unresolved. V lost 0 bases, J lost 16 bases, and 16 bases lay in between. The germline gives CDR1 LNHNV, CDR2 YYDKDF (reference sequence). The CDR3 extends over 13 amino acids. CDR3 nucleotides: TGTGCCACCAGCAGAGATCGCGGCCGGCCGCTCTTCTTC. Its translation is CATSRDRGRPLFF.

This clonotype was seen at least ten times. The V call is TRBV29-1, the J call TRBJ2-3, with D perhaps given as TRBD1 or TRBD2 (6 bases each). CDR3 length: 13 amino acids. Trimming took off 4 bases at V and 1 base at J, with 9 bases between the two ends. Germline V lookup: CDR1 SQVTM, CDR2 ANQGSEA. This CDR3 reads CSVVGGGTDTQYF. CDR3 bases: TGCAGCGTTGTCGGGGGCGGCACAGATACGCAGTATTTT.

This clonotype was observed a handful of times. The genes are TRBV11-2 and TRBJ1-4; 7 nucleotides align to TRBD1. The CDR3 is 18 amino acids. The V segment lost 5 bases and the J segment 7 bases; nucleotides outside the gene matches: 19. CDR1 SGHAT and CDR2 FQNNGV come from the germline V gene. This CDR3 is CASSQPVREQGLSEKLFF. CDR3 DNA: TGTGCCAGCAGCCAACCCGTTCGGGAACAGGGGCTTAGTGAAAAACTGTTTTTT.